This T cell receptor beta chain was sequenced for a study of human T cells and chemical hapten exposure. Study-level points and caveats: The immune response of these alopecia patients might not match healthy individuals'.

TCRdb processed the RACE reads anew with MiXCR; each CDR3 protein has one entry. The sample holds 150,000 to 200,000 distinct CDR3 sequences, more than 14% seen once. Specified time point: patch test 1, 2 weeks after DPC sensitization. The treatment: therapeutic diphenylcyclopropenone sensitization with weekly scalp DPC. Comment on this clonotype: Its antigen is not known.

The CDR3 length is 14 residues. Germline CDR1 reads MNHEY; CDR2 reads SVGEGT. Trimming removed 4 bases from V and 5 bases from J, with 12 bases in between. The V and J genes are TRBV6-2 or TRBV6-3 and TRBJ2-1; maybe TRBD2 (6 bases). The clonotype comes from a woman aged 25 to 39 with alopecia areata. Some clones in this sample may be carry-over from other donors' samples. The sequencing used whole blood, collected in connection with sensitization to the hapten diphenylcyclopropenone (DPC). CDR3 amino acids: CASSSGTHNNEQFF. The DNA of the CDR3 is TGTGCCAGCAGTTCCGGGACTCACAACAATGAGCAGTTCTTC.